The present entry profiles one T cell receptor (beta chain) with its context. The data belong to a study of beta chain features in type 1 diabetes. What was sequenced were expressed TCRB transcripts, since all of the isolated RNA had been reverse transcribed. Profiled with immunoSEQ multiplex PCR; TCRdb holds only in-frame clones, not every one. The sample shows some 900,000 clones, 15% to 20% of them seen only once. Trimming left V 0 bases short and J 4 bases short, with 10 bases between. Germline CDR1 is SGDLS and CDR2 is YYNGEE. There are 15 residues in the CDR3. J is TRBJ2-2 and V is TRBV9, with D possibly being TRBD1 (6 bases). Sequenced material: naive CD4+ T cells from blood. The receptor was derived from a woman aged 18-29 years in good health. This CDR3 is CASSVGGRSTGELFF. The DNA for the CDR3 is TGTGCCAGCAGCGTAGGGGGGCGTAGCACCGGGGAGCTGTTTTTT.